Included here is one T cell receptor (beta chain) sequence, with context. The data originate from a study of T cells expressing NK-cell markers. CDR1 and CDR2 from the germline V gene are SGHDT and YYEEEE. The CDR3 length is 14 residues. Following a re-call of the 5' RACE reads, TCRdb has one entry per CDR3 protein and lacks DNA. In all, the sample yields about 160,000 distinct CDR3 sequences. This clonotype originated in a man aged 18-75 years in good health. The sequenced sample was blood T cells: a sorted CD56 or NKG2C T cell subset, CD4+ or CD8+ T cells, or bulk PBMC T cells (not recorded which). The chain employs TRBV5-6 and TRBJ1-5; absent DNA, TCRdb's TRBD1 call cannot be checked. The CDR3 is CASSLGDTNQPQHF.